The 25 T cell receptor beta chains given below trace back to one sample, sequenced in a study of blood T cells in healthy people across ages. For the second PCR, which ran for 7 to 11 cycles, a sample-barcoded 5' primer and a J-beta primer mix were used. TCRdb independently ran MiXCR on the 5' RACE reads; one entry per CDR3 protein. The sample comprises roughly 930,000 distinct CDR3 sequences, approximately 49% of which are singletons, and under 15% rests with the top ten. The source material was blood. The source is a man aged 25-45 years in good health.

This chain uses TRBV4-2 with TRBJ1-5; unclear D gene. Trimming stripped 0 bases from V and 3 bases from J, with 9 bases between. The CDR3 sequence is 15 residues long. Germline V gene data show CDR1 as LGHNA and CDR2 as YNFKEQ. The CDR3 DNA reads as TGTGCCAGCAGCCAAGAGTCTGGCAACAATCAGCCCCAGCATTTT. Amino acids: CASSQESGNNQPQHF.

The chain couples TRBV7-2 to TRBJ2-7; 9 positions match TRBD2. Germline assignment: CDR1 SGHTA and CDR2 FQGNSA. V dropped 0 bases and J dropped 8; count of bases not matched to a gene: 17. This CDR3 comprises 18 residues. The CDR3 protein is CASSLARAGGIFGTQQYF. The CDR3 nucleotides read TGTGCCAGCAGCTTAGCGAGGGCGGGGGGGATCTTTGGTACGCAGCAGTACTTC. Variable domain in full (rest from reference TRBV7-2 and TRBJ2-7): GAGVSQSPSNKVTEKGKDVELRCDPISGHTALYWYRQSLGQGLEFLIYFQGNSAPDKSGLPSDRFSAERTGGSVSTLTIQRTQQEDSAVYLCASSLARAGGIFGTQQYFGPGTRLTVT.

This chain links TRBV7-6 with TRBJ2-4; possible D gene TRBD2, 7 bases. Near its end, the DNA agrees better with TRBJ2-7, so the J call may be wrong. CDR1 and CDR2 (germline): SGHVS, FNYEAQ. The CDR3 has 15 amino acids. CDR3 nucleotide sequence: TGTGCCAGCAGCCTGGGGGGGGGGACATATGACGAGCAGTACTTC. As protein: CASSLGGGTYDEQYF.

This clonotype was counted a single time. The rearrangement links TRBV7-2 to TRBJ2-1; TRBD2 matches 11 bases. The germline V gene encodes CDR1 SGHTA and CDR2 FQGNSA. The CDR3 runs 16 residues. V was pared by 1 base and J by 5 bases, with 4 bases of the junction left unmatched. In DNA form, the CDR3 reads TGTGCCAGCAGCTTAGTTCCGACTAGCGGGAACAATGAGCAGTTCTTC. This sequence encodes CASSLVPTSGNNEQFF.

This chain uses TRBV6-5 with TRBJ2-3; possibly TRBD1 or TRBD2 for D (5 bases each). The germline V gene has CDR1 MNHEY and CDR2 SVGAGI. The CDR3 sequence is 14 residues long. With 7 bases removed from V and 4 bases from J, the gap between germline ends came to 15 bases. DNA of the CDR3: TGTGCCAGCATCCCGAGGGGATCCTCAGATACGCAGTATTTT. Amino acids: CASIPRGSSDTQYF.

The V call is TRBV4-2, the J call TRBJ2-3; possibly TRBD2 for D (6 bases). Germline V gene data show CDR1 as LGHNA and CDR2 as YNFKEQ. V shed 0 bases and J shed 5 bases, with 15 bases lying between them. The CDR3 has 16 residues. The CDR3 DNA reads as TGTGCCAGCAGCCAAGAAGATGGCGGGGTTGGAGATACGCAGTATTTT. This codes for CASSQEDGGVGDTQYF.

This sequence joins TRBV20-1 and TRBJ2-3; 11 positions match TRBD2. Per germline, CDR1 DFQATT and CDR2 SNEGSKA (reference sequence). J lost 5 bases, V lost 0 bases, and 10 bases had no gene match. The CDR3 runs to 17 residues. The CDR3 coding sequence is TGCAGTGCTAGAGACGGGTTAGCGGGGGGGCCGGAAGATACGCAGTATTTT. Its translation is CSARDGLAGGPEDTQYF.

This clonotype was observed many times. The junction differs from germline at one of its ends, possibly a read error. The gene calls are TRBV5-1 and TRBJ2-5; D call uncertain. CDR1 and CDR2 (germline): SGHRS, YFSETQ. The CDR3 loop spans 14 amino acids. The CDR3 sequence: CASSLGRSQETQYF. The CDR3 coding sequence is TGTGCCAGCAGCTTGGGTCGCAGCCAAGAGACCCAGTACTTC.

This clonotype was seen a handful of times. This chain uses TRBV2 with TRBJ2-7, with D perhaps TRBD1 (6 bases). Germline CDR1 reads SNHLY; CDR2 reads FYNNEI. This CDR3 spans 15 amino acids. V was trimmed by 2 bases and J by 1 base, leaving 12 bases between them. The CDR3 region has the DNA TGTGCCAGCAGTGAAATGGGGGCTTGGTCCTACGAGCAGTACTTC. Translation: CASSEMGAWSYEQYF. Full variable domain (rest looked up from reference TRBV2 and TRBJ2-7): EPEVTQTPSHQVTQMGQEVILRCVPISNHLYFYWYRQILGQKVEFLVSFYNNEISEKSEIFDDQFSVERPDGSNFTLKIRSTKLEDSAMYFCASSEMGAWSYEQYFGPGTRLTVT.

This chain links TRBV25-1 with TRBJ1-6; the match to TRBD1 covers 10 bases. Germline assignment: CDR1 MGHDK and CDR2 SYGVNS. V trimming: 4 bases; J trimming: 9 bases; junction bases outside the gene matches: 3. This CDR3 contains 14 residues. CDR3 residues: CASSGDRGRSPLHF. CDR3 nucleotide sequence: TGTGCCAGCAGTGGCGACAGGGGGCGTTCACCCCTCCACTTT.

J is TRBJ1-1 and V is TRBV20-1; TRBD1 agrees at 10 bases. The junction had 8 bases not matched to a gene; V was cut back by 0 bases and J by 10 bases. From germline, CDR1 is DFQATT and CDR2 SNEGSKA (reference sequence). The CDR3 contains 14 residues. CDR3 in amino acids: CSARETGGASVAFF. In DNA form, the CDR3 reads TGCAGTGCTAGAGAGACAGGGGGCGCGTCCGTAGCTTTCTTT.

The rearrangement uses TRBV20-1 and TRBJ2-1; 8 positions match TRBD1. Unmatched junction bases numbered 9, after V lost 3 bases and J lost 5 bases. The CDR3 runs to 15 residues. In germline, CDR1 is DFQATT, CDR2 SNEGSKA (reference sequence). CDR3 residues: CSASKLQGVDNEQFF. The DNA for the CDR3 is TGCAGTGCTAGTAAACTACAGGGGGTCGACAATGAGCAGTTCTTC.

The rearrangement links TRBV29-1 to TRBJ1-1; 7 bases map to TRBD1. The CDR3 sequence is 15 residues long. After removal of 6 bases from V and 2 bases from J, the junction contained 12 bases not matched to a gene. Germline V lookup: CDR1 SQVTM, CDR2 ANQGSEA. CDR3 nucleotides: TGCAGCGTCATTAAGGCGGGACAGAGCAACACTGAAGCTTTCTTT. Translated: CSVIKAGQSNTEAFF.

This clonotype was detected a few times. V and J are TRBV3-1 and TRBJ1-2; TRBD1 is a possible D gene (6 bases). V lost 2 bases and J 7 bases, leaving 8 bases between the germline ends. This CDR3 is built from 12 residues. Germline-derived CDR1 and CDR2 are LGHDT and YNNKEL (reference sequence). Here the CDR3 reads CASSQNRVGYTF. CDR3 bases: TGTGCCAGCAGCCAAAACAGGGTTGGCTACACCTTC.

J is TRBJ2-1 and V is TRBV7-2; D possibly corresponds to TRBD2 (6 bases). Deletions cut 5 bases from V and 2 bases from J, with 16 bases between. CDR1 SGHTA and CDR2 FQGNSA come from the germline V gene. The CDR3 runs to 16 residues. The CDR3 DNA sequence: TGTGCCAGCAGCGAGAGAATAGCGGAGCCCTACAATGAGCAGTTCTTC. Translation: CASSERIAEPYNEQFF.

This clonotype was seen once. CDR3 nucleotides: TGTGCCAGCACCCCACGCAGTGGGGGCTCGTACGAGCAGTACTTC. Translating it yields CASTPRSGGSYEQYF. The genes are TRBV6-5 and TRBJ2-7; a weak D match, TRBD1 (6 bases). The germline V gene encodes CDR1 MNHEY and CDR2 SVGAGI. The V end lost 7 bases, the J end lost 4 bases, and 20 bases lay between the germline ends. This CDR3 spans 15 amino acids.

In DNA form, the CDR3 reads TGTGCCAGCAGTTTTCTGGACAGGGCTAATTCACCCCTCCACTTT. It specifies CASSFLDRANSPLHF. This chain links TRBV12-3 or TRBV12-4 with TRBJ1-6; 8 bases agree with TRBD1. CDR3 length: 15 amino acids. With V trimmed by 3 bases and J by 6 bases, 4 bases remained unmatched.

V gene TRBV20-1 combines with J gene TRBJ2-3; D is uncertain. Trimming stripped 4 bases from V and 2 bases from J, with 7 bases between. The CDR3 loop spans 12 amino acids. Germline V gene sequence: CDR1 DFQATT, CDR2 SNEGSKA (reference sequence). This chain's CDR3 is CSAIRATDTQYF. The CDR3 DNA is TGCAGTGCTATAAGGGCCACAGATACGCAGTATTTT.

The CDR3 region has the DNA TGCAGCGGTCTGGGACAGGGGCTTTCAAAAAGCTCCTACGAGCAGTACTTC. As protein: CSGLGQGLSKSSYEQYF. The chain uses TRBV29-1 and TRBJ2-7, with 10 bases matching TRBD1. The CDR3 spans 17 residues. After removal of 7 bases from V and 0 bases from J, the junction contained 15 bases not matched to a gene. Germline CDR1 is SQVTM and CDR2 is ANQGSEA.

The chain is built from TRBV4-1 and TRBJ2-7; no firm D call. This CDR3 contains 14 residues. V shed 0 bases and J shed 3 bases, with 9 bases lying between them. Germline loops: CDR1 MGHRA, CDR2 YSYEKL. The DNA of the CDR3 is TGCGCCAGCAGCCAAGACGCCGAAATCTACGAGCAGTACTTC. Translating gives CASSQDAEIYEQYF.

V usage is TRBV21-1 and J usage is TRBJ1-2; the listed D gene, TRBD1, was not tested against the DNA. TRBV21-1 has pseudogene status. The CDR3 is made up of 14 amino acids. The CDR3 reads CASSKRAQDGGYTF. CDR3 coding DNA: TGTGCCAGCAGCAAACGGGCGCAGGATGGTGGCTACACCTTC.

J is TRBJ2-3 and V is TRBV15; no definite D call. V shed 3 bases and J shed 0 bases, with 10 bases lying between them. The CDR3 has 15 amino acids. Germline assignment: CDR1 LNHNV and CDR2 YYDKDF (reference sequence). In DNA, the CDR3 is TGTGCCACCAGCAGGACATACTCGAGCACAGATACGCAGTATTTT. This encodes CATSRTYSSTDTQYF.

This clonotype was detected only a few times. This CDR3 reads CAISESPPGVIQETQYF. The CDR3 coding sequence is TGTGCCATCAGTGAGTCGCCCCCGGGAGTTATCCAAGAGACCCAGTACTTC. The chain recombines TRBV10-3 with TRBJ2-5; possible D gene TRBD2, 6 bases. CDR3 length: 17 amino acids. V was pared by 0 bases and J by 1 base, with 15 bases between. Germline CDR1 reads ENHRY; CDR2 reads SYGVKD.

The chain links TRBV7-2 to TRBJ2-5; D is undetermined. The DNA end favors TRBJ2-7, so the J call may be wrong. CDR3 length: 13 amino acids. CDR1 and CDR2 (germline): SGHTA, FQGNSA. The chain's CDR3 is CASSPWNGYEQYF. In DNA, the CDR3 is TGTGCCAGCAGCCCCTGGAACGGCTACGAGCAGTACTTC.

V is TRBV18 and J is TRBJ2-1, with 8 bases that match TRBD1. V trimming: 3 bases; J trimming: 7 bases; junction bases outside the gene matches: 11. Germline V CDR1 and CDR2: KGHSH, LQKENI. CDR3 size: 16 residues. As DNA, the CDR3 is TGTGCCAGCTCACCCCAGGACGGGACAGGCACAAATGAGCAGTTCTTC. Amino acids: CASSPQDGTGTNEQFF.